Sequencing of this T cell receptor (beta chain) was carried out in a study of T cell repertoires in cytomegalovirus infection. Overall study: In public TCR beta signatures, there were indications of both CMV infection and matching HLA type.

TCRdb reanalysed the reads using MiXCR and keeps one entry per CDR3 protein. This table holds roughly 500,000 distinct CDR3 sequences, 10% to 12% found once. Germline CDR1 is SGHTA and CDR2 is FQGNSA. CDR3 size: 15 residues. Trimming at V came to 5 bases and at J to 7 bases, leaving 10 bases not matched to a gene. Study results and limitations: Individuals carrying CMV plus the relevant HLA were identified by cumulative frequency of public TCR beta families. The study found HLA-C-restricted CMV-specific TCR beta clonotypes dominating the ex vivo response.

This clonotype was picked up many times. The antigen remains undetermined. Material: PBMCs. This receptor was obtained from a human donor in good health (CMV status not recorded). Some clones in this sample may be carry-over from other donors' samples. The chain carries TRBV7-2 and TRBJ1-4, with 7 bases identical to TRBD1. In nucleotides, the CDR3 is TGTGCCAGCAGCCCAGGAGGGGGCGCGGGTGAAAAACTGTTTTTT. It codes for CASSPGGGAGEKLFF.